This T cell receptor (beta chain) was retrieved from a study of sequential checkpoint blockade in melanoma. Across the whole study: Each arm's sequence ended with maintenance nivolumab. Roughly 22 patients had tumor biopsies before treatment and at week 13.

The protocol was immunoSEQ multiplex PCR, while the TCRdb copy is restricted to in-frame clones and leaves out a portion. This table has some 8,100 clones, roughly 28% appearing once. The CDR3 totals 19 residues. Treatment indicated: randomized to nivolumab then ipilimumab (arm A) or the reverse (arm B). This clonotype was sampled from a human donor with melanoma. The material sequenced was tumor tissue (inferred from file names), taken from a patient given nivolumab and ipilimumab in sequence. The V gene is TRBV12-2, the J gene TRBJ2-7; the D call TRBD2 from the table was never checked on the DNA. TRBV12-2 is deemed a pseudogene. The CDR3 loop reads CASRLARDRAGGRSYEQYF. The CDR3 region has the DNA TGTGCAAGTCGCTTAGCTCGCGACAGAGCGGGAGGGCGTTCCTACGAGCAGTACTTC.